The entry that follows covers one T cell receptor (beta chain) sequence. Its antigen is still unknown. The sample holds no much larger clone one base away, and base qualities are not on file. These data belong to a study of cytotoxic CD8 clonotypes in ibrutinib-treated CLL (dated by TCRdb to the early 2020s). Context from the whole study: The cohort included around 16 treatment-naive and some 10 relapsed/refractory patients; about 18 were IGHV unmutated. Partial responses were observed in some 24 patients and complete responses in 2; after a median follow-up of 68 months, remission was maintained in around 14 patients and progression was observed in some 12. The response samples were drawn at a median of around eleven months into treatment, with a range of roughly 6 to 36 months. On average, each sample had about 260,000 productive templates and approximately 100,000 productive rearrangements. Of the roughly 81 people in the trial, about two dozen had longitudinal samples available. Cryopreserved peripheral blood mononuclear cells were obtained before treatment, at response, and at either sustained remission or disease progression. All remission and progressive disease samples were collected while patients were still receiving ibrutinib.

The time point label for this specimen denotes: approximately 11 months on ibrutinib. For TCR beta library preparation, roughly 2 micrograms of genomic DNA were extracted from the cryopreserved PBMCs. Longitudinal blood samples from CLL patients on ibrutinib monotherapy were analyzed using high-throughput TCR beta sequencing. Patients were enrolled in a phase 2 open-label single-center ibrutinib monotherapy trial. Each clonotype received, on average, 10x coverage in deep resolution sequencing performed on a MiSeq, where the target depth lay between 1 in 1 million and 1 in 200,000 T cells. The immunoSEQ hsTCRB Kit was used to generate TCR beta libraries. The paper's data handling went like this. Data were analyzed with ImmunoSEQ Data Assistant and ImmunoSEQ Analyzer, with V, D and J genes assigned per IMGT definitions. Clonality was computed as one minus normalized Shannon entropy of productive rearrangement frequencies, ranging from 0 to 1. Public clonotype analysis was restricted to overrepresented clonotypes comprising at least 0.05% of each patient's repertoire. Thirteen repertoires from age-matched healthy donors, obtained from immuneACCESS, served as clonality controls. What TCRdb holds here is the immuneACCESS table cut down to in-frame rearrangements. Part of the clones is not present; checked against another copy, under half of the missing clones reflect an unresolved V gene, and the others are unexplained. V, J and clone size reflect that table, while D and trimming were determined from the DNA. This sample is represented by about 68,000 clones; under 70% of them were singletons. Roughly 5.7% of the sample is in the top ten clones.

Here is what the overall study found, with its caveats: Public clonotypes were rare and either shrank or stayed stable during treatment, and the rise in clonality at ibrutinib response reflected expansion of private clonotypes. Sustained-remission and progressing patients did not have matched sampling times, and lymph node repertoires were not examined. Clonality increased at ibrutinib response, stayed stable in sustained remission, and fell back toward baseline at progression. Baseline clonality exceeded that of age-matched healthy donors and correlated strongly with circulating CD8+ T-cell counts.

The TCR originated in a human donor with chronic lymphocytic leukemia. Source: PBMCs, taken after 12 months of ibrutinib treatment.

The nucleotides read TGTGCTAGTGGTCCCTCCCCGGCAGGGAGGAATTCACCCCTCCACTTT. Its product reads: CASGPSPAGRNSPLHF. This chain joins TRBV12-5 to TRBJ1-6; TRBD1 might be the D gene, on 5 matching bases. CDR1 and CDR2, looked up from the germline V gene, are LGHNT and FRNRAP. The CDR3 numbers 16 residues from cysteine through phenylalanine. The read is trimmed to its CDR3 DNA, 48 bases read in frame from base 1. V sheds 5 bases and J sheds 7 bases, leaving 18 bases between their ends.